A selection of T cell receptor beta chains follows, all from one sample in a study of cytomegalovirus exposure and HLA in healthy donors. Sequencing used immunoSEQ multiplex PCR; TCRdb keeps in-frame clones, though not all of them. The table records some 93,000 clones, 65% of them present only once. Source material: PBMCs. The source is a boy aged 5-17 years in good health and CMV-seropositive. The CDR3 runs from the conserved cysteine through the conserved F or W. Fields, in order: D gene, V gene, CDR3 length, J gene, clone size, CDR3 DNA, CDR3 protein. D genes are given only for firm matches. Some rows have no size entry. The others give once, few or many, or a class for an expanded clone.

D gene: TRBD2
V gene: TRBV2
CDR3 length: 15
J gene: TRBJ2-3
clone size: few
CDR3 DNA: TGTGCCAGCAGTGAGGGGCGGGGGGTTACAGATACGCAGTATTTT
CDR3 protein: CASSEGRGVTDTQYF

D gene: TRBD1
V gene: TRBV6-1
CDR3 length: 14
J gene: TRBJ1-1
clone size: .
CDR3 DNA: TGTGCCAGCAGTCGCGGACAGGGAGACACTGAAGCTTTCTTT
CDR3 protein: CASSRGQGDTEAFF

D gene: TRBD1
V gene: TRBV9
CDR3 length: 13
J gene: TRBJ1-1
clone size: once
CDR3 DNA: TGTGCCAGCAGCGTAGTTGCAGGGGGGGAAGCTTTCTTT
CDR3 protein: CASSVVAGGEAFF

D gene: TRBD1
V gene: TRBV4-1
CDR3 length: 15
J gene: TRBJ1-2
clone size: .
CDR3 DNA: TGCGCCAGCAGCCAGGGTCCGGGACAGTTCTATGGCTACACCTTC
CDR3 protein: CASSQGPGQFYGYTF

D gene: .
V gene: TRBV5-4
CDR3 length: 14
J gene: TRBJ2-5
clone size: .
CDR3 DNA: TGTGCCAGCAGCTTGGCCGGGGGACAAGAGACCCAGTACTTC
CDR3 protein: CASSLAGGQETQYF

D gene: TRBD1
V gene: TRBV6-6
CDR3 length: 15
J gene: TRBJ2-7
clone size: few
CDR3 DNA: TGTGCCAGCAGTTACCGCGGACAGGGAGCCTACGAGCAGTACTTC
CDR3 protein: CASSYRGQGAYEQYF

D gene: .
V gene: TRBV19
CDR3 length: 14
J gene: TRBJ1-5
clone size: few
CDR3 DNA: TGTGCCAGTAGTGCCGGCGGCGGCAATCAGCCCCAGCATTTT
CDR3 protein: CASSAGGGNQPQHF

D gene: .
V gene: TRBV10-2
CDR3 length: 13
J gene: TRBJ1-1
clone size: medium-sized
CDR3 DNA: TGCGCCAGCAGTGAGGGGAGGGTCTTGGAAGCTTTCTTT
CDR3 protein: CASSEGRVLEAFF

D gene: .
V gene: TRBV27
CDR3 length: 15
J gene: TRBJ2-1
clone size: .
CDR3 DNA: TGTGCCAGCAGTTTAGGGGGCGGGAGCTACAATGAGCAGTTCTTC
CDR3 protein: CASSLGGGSYNEQFF

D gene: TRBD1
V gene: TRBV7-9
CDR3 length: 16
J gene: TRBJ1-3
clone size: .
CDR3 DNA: TGTGCCAGCAGCTTAATTCAGGGGGCCTCTGGAAACACCATATATTTT
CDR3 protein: CASSLIQGASGNTIYF